The clone carrying this T cell receptor beta chain appeared a single time. One Seattle source followed patients from active infection through their disease course. The record originates from a study of blood T cell repertoires in COVID-19. Across the study: Nucleic acid was either cDNA or gDNA, and it came from T cells, B-cell-depleted T cells, or PBMCs.

Sequenced by immunoSEQ multiplex PCR; TCRdb stores in-frame clones only, minus some. The sample yields around 290,000 clones, more than 85% seen once. The TCR comes from a woman in her 30s with COVID-19, enrolled during active disease. Sample: peripheral blood.

The CDR3 here is CASSQERGGGNQPQHF. The CDR3 DNA reads TGTGCCAGCAGCCAAGAGCGAGGGGGAGGCAATCAGCCCCAGCATTTT. The rearrangement links TRBV3-1 (or the pseudogene TRBV3-2) to TRBJ1-5; the D gene is possibly TRBD1 (6 bases). The CDR3 runs 16 residues. Germline lookup yields CDR1 LGHDT and CDR2 YNNKEL (reference sequence). V lost 0 bases, J lost 2 bases, and 11 bases lay in between.